This TCR beta chain was identified in a study of identical twins. TCRdb itself ran the 5' RACE reads through MiXCR, one entry per CDR3 protein. The table records roughly 770,000 distinct CDR3 sequences, roughly 20% of them present only once. Unmatched junction bases numbered 12, after V lost 0 bases and J lost 6 bases. The CDR3 covers 16 residues. Germline values: CDR1 DFQATT, CDR2 SNEGSKA (reference sequence). This sample also appeared in a second study, on T cells expressing NK-cell markers.

This chain connects TRBV20-1 to TRBJ2-7, with 9 bases fitting TRBD1. This TCR was sampled from a woman under 30 in good health. The sample consisted of PBMCs. The CDR3 DNA follows: TGCAGTGCTAGAGAGGGGGCAAGGACAGGGGCGACCGAGCAGTACTTC. Translated, it gives CSAREGARTGATEQYF.